The source of this T cell receptor (beta chain) is a study of cytomegalovirus exposure and HLA in healthy donors. Broader study findings: As immune exposure information, only CMV serostatus was available. The investigators catalogued 150 to 200 TCR beta chains as cytomegalovirus-associated.

Notes on this clone: Its antigen is currently unknown.

The PCR was carried out with 60 Vbeta primers and 13 Jbeta primers. Method: immunoSEQ multiplex PCR; TCRdb's copy keeps in-frame clones and lacks some. Of 200,000 to 250,000 clones detected, approximately 88% appear once; the ten largest clones hold 0.71%. Germline CDR1 and CDR2: MGHRA and YSYEKL. The V and J ends lost 3 bases and 1 base, in that order; junction bases with no gene match: 18. There are 20 residues in the CDR3. The clonotype comes from a boy aged 2 to 10 in good health and CMV-seronegative. Source material: PBMCs. V and J are TRBV4-1 and TRBJ2-3, with 8 bases that match TRBD2. CDR3 sequence: CASSHAMVRREGPGTDTQYF. The CDR3 coding sequence is TGCGCCAGCAGCCACGCCATGGTTCGTCGGGAGGGCCCGGGCACAGATACGCAGTATTTT.